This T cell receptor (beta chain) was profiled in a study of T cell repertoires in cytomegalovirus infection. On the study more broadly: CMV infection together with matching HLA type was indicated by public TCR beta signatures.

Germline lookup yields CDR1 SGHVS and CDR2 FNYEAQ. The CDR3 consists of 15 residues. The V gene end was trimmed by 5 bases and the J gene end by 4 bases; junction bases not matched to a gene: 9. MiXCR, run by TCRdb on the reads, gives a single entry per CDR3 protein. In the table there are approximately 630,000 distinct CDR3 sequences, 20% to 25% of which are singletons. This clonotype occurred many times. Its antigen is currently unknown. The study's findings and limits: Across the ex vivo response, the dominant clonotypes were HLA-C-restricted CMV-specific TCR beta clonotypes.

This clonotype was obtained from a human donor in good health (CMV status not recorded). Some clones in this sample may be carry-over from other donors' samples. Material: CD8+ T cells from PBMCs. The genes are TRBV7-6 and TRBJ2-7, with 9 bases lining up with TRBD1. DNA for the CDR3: TGTGCCAGCAGCCCCTGGCCCGGGACAGGGTACGAGCAGTACTTC. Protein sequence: CASSPWPGTGYEQYF.